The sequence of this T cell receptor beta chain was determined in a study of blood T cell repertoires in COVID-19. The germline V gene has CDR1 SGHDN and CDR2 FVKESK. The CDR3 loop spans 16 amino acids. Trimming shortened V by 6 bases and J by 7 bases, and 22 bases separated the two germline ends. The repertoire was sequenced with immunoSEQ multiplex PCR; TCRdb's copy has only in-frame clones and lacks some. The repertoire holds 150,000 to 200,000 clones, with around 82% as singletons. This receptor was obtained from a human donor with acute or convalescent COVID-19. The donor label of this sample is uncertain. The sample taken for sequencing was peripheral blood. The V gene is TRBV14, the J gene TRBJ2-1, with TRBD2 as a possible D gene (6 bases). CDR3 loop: CASSHGRELGFNEQFF. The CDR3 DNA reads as TGTGCCAGCAGTCACGGACGGGAGTTGGGGTTTAATGAGCAGTTCTTC.